The T cell receptor beta chain described here comes from a study of blood T cell repertoires in COVID-19. Study summary: Researchers got acute and convalescent COVID-19 samples from the United States, Italy and Spain.

The CDR3 totals 16 residues. From germline, CDR1 is LNHDA and CDR2 SQIVND (reference sequence). V lost 7 bases, J lost 4 bases, and 13 bases stayed unmatched. Authors' analysis steps: Reference gene primer amplification gave nucleated cell count estimates. The data were produced by immunoSEQ multiplex PCR, yet TCRdb's version contains in-frame clones alone and is incomplete. V, J and clone size are those of that table, while D and trimming were read from the DNA. The table includes 150,000 to 200,000 clones, approximately 87% detected once. This receptor was identified in a woman aged 55-69 years with COVID-19, enrolled during active disease. The source material was peripheral blood. The chain has TRBV19 and TRBJ2-1; the match to TRBD1 covers 7 bases. The CDR3 DNA is TGTGCCAGTAATGATTCTGGGGACAGACTTTACAATGAGCAGTTCTTC. Translated, it gives CASNDSGDRLYNEQFF.